This passage covers 21 T cell receptor beta chains from one sample sequenced in a study of blood T cells in healthy people across ages. Combining a sample-barcoded 5' primer with a J-beta primer mix, a second PCR ran for about 6 to 12 cycles. MiXCR, applied by TCRdb to the 5' RACE reads, yields one record per CDR3 protein. The table includes 780,000 or so distinct CDR3 sequences, around 50% detected once. Source material: blood. These receptors were obtained from a man in his forties or fifties in good health.

The CDR3 DNA sequence: TGCAGCGGAAGACAGGTTGACATTCAGTACTTC. It codes for CSGRQVDIQYF. This chain connects TRBV29-1 to TRBJ2-7, with D perhaps TRBD1 (6 bases). The J call may be incorrect, as the DNA end agrees better with TRBJ2-4. This CDR3 spans 11 amino acids. Germline V gives CDR1 SQVTM, CDR2 ANQGSEA.

The gene calls are TRBV2 and TRBJ2-6; 7 nucleotides line up with TRBD1. Germline V gives CDR1 SNHLY, CDR2 FYNNEI. This CDR3 spans 16 amino acids. The J segment lost 4 bases and the V segment lost 4 bases, leaving 7 bases of the junction unmatched. Here the CDR3 reads CASSGTGSFGANVLTF. In DNA, the CDR3 is TGTGCCAGCAGTGGGACAGGTTCTTTCGGGGCCAACGTCCTGACTTTC.

This clonotype was counted once. The V and J genes are TRBV6-6 and TRBJ2-1; D is perhaps TRBD1 or TRBD2 (6 bases each). There are 15 residues in the CDR3. Germline V gene sequence: CDR1 MNHNY, CDR2 SVGAGI (reference sequence). V lost 9 bases, J lost 2 bases, and 17 bases lay in between. The CDR3 region is CASSNKGGAYNEQFF. The CDR3 DNA sequence: TGTGCCAGTAGCAATAAGGGGGGCGCCTACAATGAGCAGTTCTTC.

The rearrangement uses TRBV2 and TRBJ2-7; D perhaps matches TRBD1 (5 bases). V shed 7 bases and J shed 4 bases, with 17 bases lying between them. The germline V gene encodes CDR1 SNHLY and CDR2 FYNNEI. The CDR3 is 14 residues long. In DNA form, the CDR3 reads TGTGCCAGCACAGACAGAAAGACTGGTTACGAGCAGTACTTC. This encodes CASTDRKTGYEQYF. The full variable domain, its missing parts supplied by reference TRBV2 and TRBJ2-7, is EPEVTQTPSHQVTQMGQEVILRCVPISNHLYFYWYRQILGQKVEFLVSFYNNEISEKSEIFDDQFSVERPDGSNFTLKIRSTKLEDSAMYFCASTDRKTGYEQYFGPGTRLTVT.

The chain recombines TRBV15 with TRBJ1-6; TRBD1 matches at 10 bases. Germline CDR1 is LNHNV and CDR2 is YYDKDF (reference sequence). V shed 5 bases and J 9 bases; nucleotides not matched to a gene: 4. The length of the CDR3 is 14 residues. CDR3 amino acids: CATSGTGVRSPLHF. The CDR3 DNA follows: TGTGCCACCAGCGGGACAGGGGTACGTTCACCCCTCCACTTT.

The chain recombines TRBV18 with TRBJ2-3; TRBD2 agrees at 7 bases. V was pared by 2 bases and J by 4 bases, with 6 bases of the junction left unmatched. Per the germline V gene, CDR1 is KGHSH and CDR2 is LQKENI. This CDR3 contains 15 residues. The CDR3 region has the DNA TGTGCCAGCTCACCAGGGCGGGAGAGCGCAGATACGCAGTATTTT. Amino acid sequence: CASSPGRESADTQYF.

On this clonotype itself: Mismatch with germline at one junction end may stem from a read error. The chain combines TRBV6-6 with TRBJ2-1; 9 bases match TRBD1. Germline lookup yields CDR1 MNHNY and CDR2 SVGAGI (reference sequence). This CDR3 comprises 14 residues. The CDR3 spells CAGRGQGLFNEQFF. CDR3 DNA: TGTGCCGGCAGAGGACAGGGGTTATTCAATGAGCAGTTCTTC.

In regard to this clonotype: Germline and junction disagree at one end, which may indicate a read error. The J gene is TRBJ2-1, the V gene TRBV20-1, with TRBD1 as a possible D gene (6 bases). The CDR3 is 14 amino acids. Germline-derived CDR1 and CDR2 are DFQATT and SNEGSKA (reference sequence). CDR3 region: CSAKGGVSYNEQFF. CDR3 DNA: TGCAGTGCTAAAGGGGGTGTTTCCTACAATGAGCAGTTCTTT.

This clonotype was recorded many times. V gene TRBV6-6 combines with J gene TRBJ2-7; D call uncertain. Germline assignment: CDR1 MNHNY and CDR2 SVGAGI (reference sequence). Deletions cut 4 bases from V and 3 bases from J, with 16 bases between. This CDR3 spans 15 amino acids. The CDR3 region has the DNA TGTGCCAGCAGTTCCCCCATTCTGGGCGGCTACGAGCAGTACTTC. It encodes CASSSPILGGYEQYF.

This clonotype has a handful of counts. The rearrangement joins TRBV28 to TRBJ2-3; D is possibly TRBD1 (5 bases). V was clipped by 5 bases and J by 1 base, with 19 bases between them. The length of the CDR3 is 17 residues. Germline CDR1 reads MDHEN; CDR2 reads SYDVKM. The CDR3 loop reads CASSTSLRGTGTDTQYF. DNA for the CDR3: TGTGCCAGCAGTACTTCACTTAGGGGAACCGGCACAGATACGCAGTATTTT.

V and J are TRBV28 and TRBJ1-6; D is unclear. Germline lookup yields CDR1 MDHEN and CDR2 SYDVKM. This CDR3 contains 15 residues. The V and J ends lost 6 bases and 0 bases respectively, with 9 bases between them. CDR3 bases: TGTGCCAGCAGGGCGGAGAGCTCCTATAATTCACCCCTCCACTTT. It yields the protein CASRAESSYNSPLHF.

The chain combines TRBV27 with TRBJ2-7; 8 bases fit TRBD1. This CDR3 is 17 amino acids long. The V and J ends lost 3 bases and 4 bases, in that order; junction bases with no gene match: 14. CDR1 is MNHEY and CDR2 is SMNVEV in the germline V gene (reference sequence). The CDR3 protein is CASSLMAGGSSIYEQYF. The CDR3 DNA follows: TGTGCCAGCAGTTTGATGGCAGGGGGCAGTTCAATATACGAGCAGTACTTC.

The chain recombines TRBV6-5 with TRBJ2-7, with a tentative D call TRBD1 (6 bases). Germline V lookup: CDR1 MNHEY, CDR2 SVGAGI. The CDR3 runs 16 residues. Trimming removed 0 bases at V and 1 base at J, with 13 bases between. The DNA of the CDR3 is TGTGCCAGCAGTTACTCCTTGGACAGTGCTTCCTACGAGCAGTACTTC. Amino acids: CASSYSLDSASYEQYF.

The chain links TRBV7-3 to TRBJ2-1; TRBD2 matches 10 bases. Germline-derived CDR1 and CDR2 are SGHTA and FQGTGA. The CDR3 is made up of 15 amino acids. V shed 7 bases, J shed 6 bases, and the junction held 9 bases outside the gene matches. CDR3 loop: CASTLDSGGTNEQFF. The CDR3 DNA sequence: TGTGCCAGCACCCTTGATAGCGGGGGGACCAATGAGCAGTTCTTC.

J is TRBJ2-5 and V is TRBV25-1; 8 nucleotides agree with TRBD2. The J segment lost 4 bases and the V segment lost 6 bases, leaving 7 bases of the junction unmatched. Germline V gene data show CDR1 as MGHDK and CDR2 as SYGVNS. The CDR3 has 14 amino acids. CDR3 protein: CASRSGSGSETQYF. CDR3 in DNA: TGTGCCAGCAGAAGCGGGAGTGGATCAGAGACCCAGTACTTC.

The rearrangement joins TRBV14 to TRBJ2-7; D gene uncertain. Trimming cost V 4 bases and J 3 bases, with 13 bases left between them. The CDR3 is 14 residues long. Germline V CDR1 and CDR2: SGHDN, FVKESK. As DNA, the CDR3 is TGTGCCAGCAGCCTCGCCAAAAGCCGCTACGAGCAGTACTTC. As protein: CASSLAKSRYEQYF.

Note on this clonotype: One junction end disagrees with the germline gene, perhaps due to a read error. In DNA, the CDR3 is TGTGCCGGCAGCGATACAAGGGGACCAAGCTCCTACGAGCAGTACTTC. This sequence encodes CAGSDTRGPSSYEQYF. This chain joins TRBV6-2 or TRBV6-3 and TRBJ2-7; perhaps D is TRBD1 or TRBD2 (5 bases each). This CDR3 is 16 amino acids long. The V gene's germline CDR1 is MNHEY and CDR2 SVGEGT.

The CDR3 loop reads CASSPVGTAYEQYF. CDR3 coding DNA: TGTGCCAGCTCACCGGTTGGGACAGCCTACGAGCAGTACTTC. The chain uses TRBV18 and TRBJ2-7; 7 bases align to TRBD1. The V gene end was trimmed by 3 bases and the J gene end by 2 bases; junction bases not matched to a gene: 4. The CDR3 is 14 amino acids. Germline V gives CDR1 KGHSH, CDR2 LQKENI.

V and J are TRBV5-1 and TRBJ1-1; tentatively, D is TRBD1 (5 bases). V lost 4 bases and J lost 3, with 13 bases in between. Germline V gene data show CDR1 as SGHRS and CDR2 as YFSETQ. The CDR3 has 14 residues. The CDR3 coding sequence is TGCGCCAGCAGCCCAGGGACTATCGACACTGAAGCTTTCTTT. It specifies CASSPGTIDTEAFF.

CDR3 DNA: TGCAGTGCTAAGTGGGGCTTCAACAATGAGCAGTTCTTC. Amino acids: CSAKWGFNNEQFF. V gene TRBV20-1 combines with J gene TRBJ2-1; a weak D match, TRBD1 (5 bases). Between the trimmed V and J ends, which lost 4 bases and 5 bases, there was a span of 12 bases. The V gene's germline CDR1 is DFQATT and CDR2 SNEGSKA (reference sequence). CDR3 length: 13 amino acids.

This clonotype was seen only a few times. This chain uses TRBV12-3 or TRBV12-4 with TRBJ2-3; D gene ambiguous. Between the trimmed V and J ends, which lost 3 bases and 2 bases, there was a span of 24 bases. The CDR3 has 19 residues. CDR3 DNA: TGTGCCAGCAGTTTTTTTTATTACCAGGAAGGTTCCCCCACAGATACGCAGTATTTT. It encodes CASSFFYYQEGSPTDTQYF.